This entry lists 8 T cell receptor beta chains sequenced from one sample in a study of blood T cell repertoires in COVID-19 (dated by TCRdb to between 2020 and 2021). The library came from the immunoSEQ multiplex PCR assay. The immuneACCESS repertoire file appears here via TCRdb, limited to in-frame rearrangements. These files lack a portion of the clones; in checked studies, under half of the deficit traces to unresolved V genes, and the cause of the others is not known. The sample table contains around 100,000 clones; only one count was recorded for approximately 86% of them. The top ten clonotypes cover approximately 1.7% of the sample. What was sequenced was peripheral blood. The origin of the receptors is a man older than 75 with acute or convalescent COVID-19.

This clone occurred once. The rearrangement joins TRBV5-1 to TRBJ2-1; the D gene is possibly TRBD1 (5 bases). V lost 0 bases to trimming and J lost 0 bases, with 10 bases between them. Germline CDR1 reads SGHRS; CDR2 reads YFSETQ. This CDR3 has 16 residues. The CDR3 reads CASSLEGSTSYNEQFF. In DNA, the CDR3 is TGCGCCAGCAGCTTGGAGGGGTCTACCTCCTACAATGAGCAGTTCTTC.

The chain carries TRBV4-3 and TRBJ2-3; 10 bases line up with TRBD2. After removal of 1 base from V and 5 bases from J, the junction contained 3 bases not matched to a gene. Germline V gene data show CDR1 as LGHNA and CDR2 as YSLEER. The CDR3 consists of 15 residues. CDR3 residues: CASSQVTSGKDTQYF. CDR3 nucleotide sequence: TGCGCCAGCAGCCAAGTTACTAGCGGGAAAGATACGCAGTATTTT.

The V gene is TRBV10-3, the J gene TRBJ2-5, with a weak D call TRBD1 (6 bases). The CDR3 spans 14 residues. Germline-derived CDR1 and CDR2 are ENHRY and SYGVKD. Trimming left V 8 bases short and J 5 bases short, with 18 bases between. This CDR3 is CAIRAGATGETQYF. The CDR3 nucleotides are TGTGCCATCCGGGCAGGGGCCACCGGGGAGACCCAGTACTTC.

The chain combines TRBV27 with TRBJ2-7; 7 nucleotides match TRBD1. With V trimmed by 3 bases and J by 4 bases, 3 bases remained unmatched. This CDR3 comprises 13 residues. CDR1 is MNHEY and CDR2 is SMNVEV in the germline V gene (reference sequence). The CDR3 nucleotides are TGTGCCAGCAGTTTCCGACAGGGTTACGAGCAGTACTTC. Translation gives CASSFRQGYEQYF.

This sequence joins TRBV5-5 and TRBJ1-3; 8 nucleotides align to TRBD1. The germline V gene has CDR1 SGHKS and CDR2 YYEKEE (reference sequence). This CDR3 has 15 amino acids. Trimming cost V 3 bases and J 2 bases; bases outside gene matches: 4. CDR3 sequence: CASSWTGLPGNTIYF. CDR3 DNA sequence: TGTGCCAGCAGCTGGACAGGGCTCCCTGGAAACACCATATATTTT.

This clone was counted at least ten times. The rearrangement joins TRBV9 to TRBJ2-2; the D gene is possibly TRBD2 (5 bases). CDR1 is SGDLS, CDR2 YYNGEE, per germline. The CDR3 extends over 15 amino acids. V shed 0 bases and J shed 3 bases, with 9 bases lying between them. DNA for the CDR3: TGTGCCAGCAGCGTAGCCGGGATGGACACCGGGGAGCTGTTTTTT. It yields the protein CASSVAGMDTGELFF.

The CDR3 coding sequence is TGTGCCAGCAGCCCTAATGGGGGCTCCAGGCCTCCAGAGACCCAGTACTTC. Its translation is CASSPNGGSRPPETQYF. The chain uses TRBV21-1 and TRBJ2-5; the table gives TRBD1 as D, unverified against the DNA. TRBV21-1 counts as a pseudogene. This CDR3 contains 17 residues.

The CDR3 nucleotides read TGTGCCAGCAGTTTCGGGACAGGGGGCTACGAGCAGTACTTC. This sequence encodes CASSFGTGGYEQYF. V is TRBV28 and J is TRBJ2-7; 11 nucleotides agree with TRBD1. Per the germline V gene, CDR1 is MDHEN and CDR2 is SYDVKM. CDR3 length: 14 residues. With V trimmed by 3 bases and J by 3 bases, 1 base remained unmatched.